The 4 T cell receptor beta chains below all came from one sample that was sequenced in a study of blood T cell repertoires in COVID-19. Produced via immunoSEQ multiplex PCR; TCRdb's table is partial and in-frame only. The sample records just under 150,000 clones, more than 75% being singletons. Sequenced: peripheral blood. Receptors originate from a man over 45 who had recovered from COVID-19.

CDR3 DNA sequence: TGTGCCAGCATTAGGACAGCGAACACTGAAGCTTTCTTT. The encoded protein is CASIRTANTEAFF. The chain employs TRBV6-5 and TRBJ1-1; D may be TRBD1 (6 bases). CDR3 length equals 13 residues. Germline lookup yields CDR1 MNHEY and CDR2 SVGAGI. Trimming cost V 7 bases and J 1 base, with 10 bases left between them.

The chain links TRBV9 to TRBJ1-2; no definite D call. Germline assignment: CDR1 SGDLS and CDR2 YYNGEE. V was clipped by 0 bases and J by 4 bases, with 10 bases between them. The CDR3 consists of 14 residues. This CDR3 is CASSVGAGGYGYTF. In nucleotides, the CDR3 is TGTGCCAGCAGCGTAGGGGCTGGTGGCTATGGCTACACCTTC.

This clone showed up just once. Written as DNA, the CDR3 is TGTGCCAGTAGTATCAGTCTCTCCTATAATTCACCCCTCCACTTT. It codes for CASSISLSYNSPLHF. The rearrangement uses TRBV19 and TRBJ1-6; D not certain. CDR3 size: 15 residues. The V end lost 3 bases, the J end lost 0 bases, and 6 bases lay between the germline ends. Germline V CDR1 and CDR2: LNHDA, SQIVND (reference sequence).

This clone was counted between two and nine times. V gene TRBV27 combines with J gene TRBJ2-1; TRBD1 might be the D (6 bases). V lost 2 bases and J lost 7, with 12 bases in between. Germline V gene data show CDR1 as MNHEY and CDR2 as SMNVEV (reference sequence). This CDR3 contains 14 residues. This CDR3 reads CASSLNRVKNEQFF. DNA of the CDR3: TGTGCCAGCAGTTTAAACAGGGTGAAGAATGAGCAGTTCTTC.